Below are 29 T cell receptor beta chains sequenced from a single sample in a study of OX40 agonist ivuxolimab in advanced cancers. Only in-frame clones appear in the TCRdb table, and some are missing; sequencing was by immunoSEQ multiplex PCR. This repertoire shows tens of thousands of clones, 92% found once; its top ten account for 0.51%. The input for sequencing was CD4+ or CD8+ T cells sorted from blood, taken in a trial of the OX40 agonist ivuxolimab. Source of these receptors: an adult with an advanced solid tumor such as melanoma, head and neck, liver or kidney cancer.

The rearrangement joins TRBV30 to TRBJ1-6; no definite D call. The CDR3 extends over 13 amino acids. Germline V lookup: CDR1 GTSNPN, CDR2 SVGIG (reference sequence). Trimming stripped 5 bases from V and 6 bases from J, with 11 bases between. The CDR3, as DNA: TGTGCCTGGCTCCGGGCCGCTAATTCACCCCTCCACTTT. This translates into CAWLRAANSPLHF.

The chain combines TRBV5-1 with TRBJ2-7, with 14 bases that match TRBD2. J lost 4 bases, V lost 5 bases, and 11 bases had no gene match. Germline V gene sequence: CDR1 SGHRS, CDR2 YFSETQ. The CDR3 sequence is 17 residues long. CDR3 region: CASSRTGTSGSQYEQYF. The DNA of the CDR3 is TGCGCCAGCAGTCGTACCGGGACTAGCGGGAGTCAGTACGAGCAGTACTTC. Together with reference TRBV5-1 and TRBJ2-7, the CDR3 gives the full variable domain: KAGVTQTPRYLIKTRGQQVTLSCSPISGHRSVSWYQQTPGQGLQFLFEYFSETQRNKGNFPGRFSGRQFSNSRSEMNVSTLELGDSALYLCASSRTGTSGSQYEQYFGPGTRLTVT.

This chain joins TRBV5-1 and TRBJ1-5, with 8 bases that match TRBD1. V trimming: 3 bases; J trimming: 2 bases; junction bases outside the gene matches: 4. The CDR3 runs to 15 residues. In germline, CDR1 is SGHRS, CDR2 YFSETQ. The CDR3 reads CASSSGQGGNQPQHF. The CDR3 bases are TGCGCCAGCAGCTCCGGACAGGGAGGCAATCAGCCCCAGCATTTT.

J is TRBJ2-7 and V is TRBV19, with 8 bases that match TRBD2. The CDR3 length is 15 residues. Germline lookup yields CDR1 LNHDA and CDR2 SQIVND (reference sequence). The trim removed 5 bases at V and 1 base at J, leaving 7 bases unmatched. CDR3 loop: CASSPTGGGSYEQYF. CDR3 in DNA: TGTGCCAGTAGTCCCACGGGAGGGGGATCCTACGAGCAGTACTTC.

The V call is TRBV11-2, the J call TRBJ2-7; 11 bases fit TRBD1. CDR1 is SGHAT, CDR2 FQNNGV, per germline. The CDR3 extends over 15 amino acids. V lost 5 bases, J lost 3 bases, and 6 bases stayed unmatched. The CDR3 spells CASSPGQGAGYEQYF. Here the CDR3 DNA reads TGTGCCAGCAGCCCAGGACAGGGGGCAGGCTACGAGCAGTACTTC. Full variable domain (rest looked up from reference TRBV11-2 and TRBJ2-7): EAGVAQSPRYKIIEKRQSVAFWCNPISGHATLYWYQQILGQGPKLLIQFQNNGVVDDSQLPKDRFSAERLKGVDSTLKIQPAKLEDSAVYLCASSPGQGAGYEQYFGPGTRLTVT.

The V and J genes are TRBV11-2 and TRBJ2-3; D is unresolved. CDR3 length: 13 amino acids. V gave up 1 base and J gave up 5 bases, with 7 bases separating them. Per germline, CDR1 SGHAT and CDR2 FQNNGV. The CDR3 region has the DNA TGTGCCAGCAGCTTAGGCACCAGAGATACGCAGTATTTT. Translation: CASSLGTRDTQYF.

The chain joins TRBV5-4 to TRBJ1-1; D is perhaps TRBD1 (5 bases). Germline V gene lookup returns CDR1 SGHNT and CDR2 YYREEE (reference sequence). V lost 2 bases and J lost 6, with 17 bases in between. The CDR3 has 15 amino acids. CDR3 DNA sequence: TGTGCCAGCAGCTTATCTTCGAGGGGCGGCCCTGAAGCTTTCTTT. As protein: CASSLSSRGGPEAFF. Variable domain in full (rest from reference TRBV5-4 and TRBJ1-1): ETGVTQSPTHLIKTRGQQVTLRCSSQSGHNTVSWYQQALGQGPQFIFQYYREEENGRGNFPPRFSGLQFPNYSSELNVNALELDDSALYLCASSLSSRGGPEAFFGQGTRLTVV.

The chain couples TRBV10-3 to TRBJ1-2; 8 bases match TRBD1. The germline V gene encodes CDR1 ENHRY and CDR2 SYGVKD. The CDR3 has 13 amino acids. J gave up 6 bases and V 6 bases, and 6 bases lay outside the gene matches. CDR3 sequence reads: CAISQDRVHGYTF. The CDR3 DNA is TGTGCCATCAGCCAGGACAGGGTACATGGCTACACCTTC.

This chain connects TRBV2 to TRBJ2-1; 11 nucleotides match TRBD2. V gave up 7 bases and J gave up 8 bases; unmatched junction bases: 16. The germline V gene encodes CDR1 SNHLY and CDR2 FYNNEI. The CDR3 has 17 residues. The DNA of the CDR3 is TGTGCCAGCATGCCCCGGGTGTTAGCGGGGGGGCACGATGAGCAGTTCTTC. It yields the protein CASMPRVLAGGHDEQFF.

The V call is TRBV2, the J call TRBJ1-1; 7 positions agree with TRBD1. The trim removed 5 bases at V and 5 bases at J, leaving 5 bases unmatched. This CDR3 contains 13 residues. Germline CDR1 reads SNHLY; CDR2 reads FYNNEI. The CDR3 bases are TGTGCCAGCAGTAGGGGGCGCTTAACTGAAGCTTTCTTT. Translated, it gives CASSRGRLTEAFF.

This clone was seen more than once but under ten times. The chain employs TRBV5-6 and TRBJ2-7, with a tentative D call TRBD1 (6 bases). CDR1 SGHDT and CDR2 YYEEEE come from the germline V gene. This CDR3 comprises 13 residues. V lost 4 bases, J lost 1 base, and 9 bases lay in between. In nucleotides, the CDR3 is TGTGCCAGCAGCCGGGACACATCCTACGAGCAGTACTTC. Translated, it gives CASSRDTSYEQYF.

V usage is TRBV25-1 and J usage is TRBJ2-3; unclear D gene. CDR3 length: 14 residues. V shed 6 bases and J shed 0 bases, with 10 bases lying between them. Germline V CDR1 and CDR2: MGHDK, SYGVNS. The CDR3 sequence is CASSYDGSTDTQYF. CDR3 nucleotides: TGTGCCAGCAGCTACGACGGGAGCACAGATACGCAGTATTTT.

Here the CDR3 reads CAWRATGNTGELFF. The CDR3 DNA reads TGTGCCTGGAGGGCAACAGGGAACACCGGGGAGCTGTTTTTT. J is TRBJ2-2 and V is TRBV30; tentative D call: TRBD1 (5 bases). Trimming shortened V by 3 bases and J by 1 base, and 9 bases separated the two germline ends. CDR3 length equals 14 residues. Germline CDR1 GTSNPN, CDR2 SVGIG (reference sequence).

The chain links TRBV6-5 to TRBJ1-1; 10 bases are shared with TRBD1. Germline CDR1 and CDR2: MNHEY and SVGAGI. This CDR3 is built from 14 residues. Germline trimming cut 6 bases from V and 5 bases from J; bases unmatched to any gene: 6. CDR3: CASRLRQGATEAFF. The CDR3 nucleotides are TGTGCCAGCAGATTGAGACAGGGGGCGACTGAAGCTTTCTTT.

The rearrangement joins TRBV6-1 to TRBJ1-2, with 10 bases that match TRBD1. Looked up from germline, CDR1 is MNHNS and CDR2 is SASEGT. Germline trimming cut 3 bases from V and 5 bases from J; bases unmatched to any gene: 6. The CDR3 extends over 15 amino acids. CDR3 in DNA: TGTGCCAGCAGTGACCGACAGGGGGCGTCTTATGGCTACACCTTC. Translating it yields CASSDRQGASYGYTF.

The chain recombines TRBV5-1 with TRBJ2-3, with D maybe TRBD2 (5 bases). There are 16 residues in the CDR3. Germline values: CDR1 SGHRS, CDR2 YFSETQ. Trimming took 7 bases from V and 0 from J, leaving 18 bases between them. The CDR3 sequence: CASQVGGDHSTDTQYF. DNA for the CDR3: TGCGCCAGCCAGGTAGGAGGAGACCATAGCACAGATACGCAGTATTTT.

The chain uses TRBV4-2 and TRBJ2-7, with 9 bases lining up with TRBD2. The CDR3 loop spans 15 amino acids. Germline V gene sequence: CDR1 LGHNA, CDR2 YNFKEQ. V lost 2 bases and J lost 2; bases outside the gene matches: 4. This CDR3 reads CASSQLAGQTYEQYF. CDR3 DNA: TGTGCCAGCAGCCAACTAGCGGGACAGACCTACGAGCAGTACTTC.

The chain recombines TRBV11-2 with TRBJ2-3; 10 bases align to TRBD2. The length of the CDR3 is 15 residues. From germline, CDR1 is SGHAT and CDR2 FQNNGV. With 2 bases clipped from V and 3 bases from J, the junction kept 2 bases outside the gene matches. The CDR3 nucleotides read TGTGCCAGCAGCTTAACTAGCGGGAAAACAGATACGCAGTATTTT. This codes for CASSLTSGKTDTQYF.

CDR3 region: CASSVSGTHYEQYF. In nucleotides, the CDR3 is TGTGCCAGTAGTGTTAGCGGAACTCACTACGAGCAGTACTTC. This chain connects TRBV19 to TRBJ2-7, with D possibly matching TRBD2 (6 bases). V lost 5 bases and J lost 3, with 14 bases in between. The CDR3 length is 14 residues. Germline V gene sequence: CDR1 LNHDA, CDR2 SQIVND (reference sequence). The full variable domain, in which reference TRBV19 and TRBJ2-7 provide the parts outside the CDR3, is DGGITQSPKYLFRKEGQNVTLSCEQNLNHDAMYWYRQDPGQGLRLIYYSQIVNDFQKGDIAEGYSVSREKKESFPLTVTSAQKNPTAFYLCASSVSGTHYEQYFGPGTRLTVT.

The rearrangement links TRBV2 to TRBJ1-1, with D unresolved. Trimming left V 5 bases short and J 0 bases short, with 10 bases between. Germline lookup yields CDR1 SNHLY and CDR2 FYNNEI. CDR3 length equals 14 residues. The CDR3 nucleotides read TGTGCCAGCAGTTTGACGTTAATGAACACTGAAGCTTTCTTT. It specifies CASSLTLMNTEAFF.

V is TRBV29-1 and J is TRBJ1-1; D not certain. CDR1 and CDR2 (germline): SQVTM, ANQGSEA. The CDR3 has 11 amino acids. The germline V and J ends were trimmed by 3 bases and 2 bases, with 4 bases remaining between them. The CDR3 coding sequence is TGCAGCGTTGAGTTCAACACTGAAGCTTTCTTT. It specifies CSVEFNTEAFF.

V is TRBV6-6 and J is TRBJ1-2; D possibly corresponds to TRBD1 (5 bases). Per germline, CDR1 MNHNY and CDR2 SVGAGI (reference sequence). The V gene lost 6 bases and the J gene lost 1 base, with 15 bases spanning the gap. CDR3 length: 15 amino acids. As DNA, the CDR3 is TGTGCCAGCAGAGGGACGGCAGTACTTAACTATGGCTACACCTTC. Translating it yields CASRGTAVLNYGYTF.

V is TRBV18 and J is TRBJ2-1; 11 bases line up with TRBD2. Germline assignment: CDR1 KGHSH and CDR2 LQKENI. The CDR3 runs 16 residues. V trimming: 0 bases; J trimming: 13 bases; junction bases outside the gene matches: 11. The CDR3 nucleotides read TGTGCCAGCTCACCACCGGGGACTAGCGGCGCCAAGTCCCAGTTCTTC. It is translated as CASSPPGTSGAKSQFF.

The V call is TRBV30, the J call TRBJ1-2, with TRBD1 as a possible D gene (6 bases). Germline V gene lookup returns CDR1 GTSNPN and CDR2 SVGIG (reference sequence). The CDR3 has 17 residues. Deletions cut 2 bases from V and 0 bases from J, with 19 bases between. In DNA form, the CDR3 reads TGTGCCTGGAGTACCTTACAGGGCCCCACTGCTAACTATGGCTACACCTTC. Amino acids: CAWSTLQGPTANYGYTF.

The V call is TRBV7-2, the J call TRBJ1-5, with a weak D call TRBD1 (5 bases). The CDR3 is 16 residues long. Germline assignment: CDR1 SGHTA and CDR2 FQGNSA. V shed 1 base and J shed 3 bases, with 13 bases lying between them. Written as DNA, the CDR3 is TGTGCCAGCAGCTTAGGTGGCAGGGTGATCAATCAGCCCCAGCATTTT. Its protein is CASSLGGRVINQPQHF.

The CDR3 DNA reads TGTGCCAGCAGTTCTGAAGCTTTCTTT. It yields the protein CASSSEAFF. The chain carries TRBV6-1 and TRBJ1-1; D is unresolved. Between the trimmed V and J ends, which lost 5 bases and 6 bases, there was a span of 1 base. This CDR3 is built from 9 residues. In germline, CDR1 is MNHNS, CDR2 SASEGT.

This chain links TRBV5-4 with TRBJ1-2; D uncertain. Trimming removed 3 bases at V and 8 bases at J, with 20 bases between. Germline V CDR1 and CDR2: SGHNT, YYREEE (reference sequence). The CDR3 length is 15 residues. The CDR3 loop is CASSSQGSGGRGYTF. CDR3 DNA: TGTGCCAGCAGCTCCCAAGGGTCCGGCGGGCGCGGCTACACCTTC.

The V and J genes are TRBV5-1 and TRBJ1-6; TRBD1 is a possible D gene (6 bases). The germline gives CDR1 SGHRS, CDR2 YFSETQ. The V gene lost 4 bases and the J gene lost 8 bases, with 13 bases spanning the gap. The CDR3 totals 14 residues. The chain's CDR3 is CASSPTGPDSPLHF. CDR3 DNA: TGCGCCAGCAGCCCGACAGGACCCGATTCACCCCTCCACTTT.

The chain links TRBV11-2 to TRBJ2-7; 9 positions agree with TRBD1. The CDR3 loop spans 15 amino acids. Germline lookup yields CDR1 SGHAT and CDR2 FQNNGV. After removal of 1 base from V and 6 bases from J, the junction contained 7 bases not matched to a gene. The CDR3 DNA sequence: TGTGCCAGCAGCTTAGTTTCGGGACAGGGTACCGAGCAGTACTTC. Translating gives CASSLVSGQGTEQYF.